This TCR beta chain was recovered during a study of blood T cell repertoires in COVID-19. Whole-study context: Specimens from acute and convalescent COVID-19 originated in the United States, Italy and Spain. T cells, B-cell-depleted T cells, or PBMCs provided the cDNA or gDNA that served as material.

Germline V lookup: CDR1 MDHEN, CDR2 SYDVKM. Deletions cut 5 bases from V and 7 bases from J, with 15 bases between. The CDR3 covers 14 residues. This clone has more than one count but fewer than ten. Here immunoSEQ multiplex PCR was the method, and the copy in TCRdb shows in-frame clones only, minus some. The sample holds hundreds of thousands of clones, 75% to 90% seen once. The clonotype originates from an older woman with active or convalescent COVID-19. The sample taken for sequencing was peripheral blood. The chain has TRBV28 and TRBJ2-1; D is perhaps TRBD1 (5 bases). The CDR3 DNA reads TGTGCCAGCAGTCTCCAGGGTATTAGGAATGAGCAGTTCTTC. It specifies CASSLQGIRNEQFF.